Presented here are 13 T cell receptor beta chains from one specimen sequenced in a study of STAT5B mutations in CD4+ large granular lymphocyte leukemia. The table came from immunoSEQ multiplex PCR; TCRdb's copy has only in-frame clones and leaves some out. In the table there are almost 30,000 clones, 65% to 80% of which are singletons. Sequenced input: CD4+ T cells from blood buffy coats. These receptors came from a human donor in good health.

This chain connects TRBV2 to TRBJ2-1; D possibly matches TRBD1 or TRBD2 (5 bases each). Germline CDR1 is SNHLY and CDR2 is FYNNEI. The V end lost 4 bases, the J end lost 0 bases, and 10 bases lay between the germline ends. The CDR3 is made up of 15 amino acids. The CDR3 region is CASSAWGSSYNEQFF. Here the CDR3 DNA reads TGTGCCAGCAGTGCATGGGGGAGCTCCTACAATGAGCAGTTCTTC. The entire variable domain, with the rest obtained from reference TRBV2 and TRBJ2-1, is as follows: EPEVTQTPSHQVTQMGQEVILRCVPISNHLYFYWYRQILGQKVEFLVSFYNNEISEKSEIFDDQFSVERPDGSNFTLKIRSTKLEDSAMYFCASSAWGSSYNEQFFGPGTRLTVL.

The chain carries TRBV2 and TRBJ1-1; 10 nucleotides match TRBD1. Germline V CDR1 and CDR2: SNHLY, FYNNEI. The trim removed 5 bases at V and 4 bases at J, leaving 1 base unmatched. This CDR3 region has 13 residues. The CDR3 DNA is TGTGCCAGCAGTCGGGACAGGGGCACTGAAGCTTTCTTT. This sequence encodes CASSRDRGTEAFF.

The CDR3 loop is CASSQEWRGPTMWELFF. DNA of the CDR3: TGCGCCAGCAGCCAAGAATGGAGGGGGCCGACCATGTGGGAGCTGTTTTTT. This chain joins TRBV4-3 and TRBJ2-2, with D maybe TRBD1 (7 bases). This CDR3 has 17 amino acids. Trimming took 0 bases from V and 9 from J, leaving 20 bases between them. From germline, CDR1 is LGHNA and CDR2 YSLEER.

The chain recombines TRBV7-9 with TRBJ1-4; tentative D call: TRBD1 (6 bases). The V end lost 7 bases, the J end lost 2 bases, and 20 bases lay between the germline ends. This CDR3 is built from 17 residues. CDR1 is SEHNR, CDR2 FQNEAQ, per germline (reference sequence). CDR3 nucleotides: TGTGCCAGCACCCCTCGGGGGGGGCTGGGGACTAATGAAAAACTGTTTTTT. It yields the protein CASTPRGGLGTNEKLFF.

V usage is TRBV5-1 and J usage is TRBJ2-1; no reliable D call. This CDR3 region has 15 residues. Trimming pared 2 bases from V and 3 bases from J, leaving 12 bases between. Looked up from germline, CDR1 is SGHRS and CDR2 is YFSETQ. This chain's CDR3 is CASSFRIGNYNEQFF. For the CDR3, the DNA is TGCGCCAGCAGCTTTCGAATCGGCAACTACAATGAGCAGTTCTTC.

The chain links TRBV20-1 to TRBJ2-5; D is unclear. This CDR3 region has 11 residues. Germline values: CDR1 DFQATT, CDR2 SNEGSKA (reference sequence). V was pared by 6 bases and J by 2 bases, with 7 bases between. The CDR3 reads CSAESQETQYF. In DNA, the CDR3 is TGCAGTGCGGAGAGTCAAGAGACCCAGTACTTC.

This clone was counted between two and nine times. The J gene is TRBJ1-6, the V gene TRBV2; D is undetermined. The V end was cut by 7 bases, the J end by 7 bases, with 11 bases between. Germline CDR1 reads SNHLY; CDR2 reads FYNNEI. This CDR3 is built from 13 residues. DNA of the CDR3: TGTGCCAGCACCCCGGGCTACAATTCACCCCTCCACTTT. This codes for CASTPGYNSPLHF. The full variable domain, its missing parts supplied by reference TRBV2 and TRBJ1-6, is EPEVTQTPSHQVTQMGQEVILRCVPISNHLYFYWYRQILGQKVEFLVSFYNNEISEKSEIFDDQFSVERPDGSNFTLKIRSTKLEDSAMYFCASTPGYNSPLHFGNGTRLTVT.

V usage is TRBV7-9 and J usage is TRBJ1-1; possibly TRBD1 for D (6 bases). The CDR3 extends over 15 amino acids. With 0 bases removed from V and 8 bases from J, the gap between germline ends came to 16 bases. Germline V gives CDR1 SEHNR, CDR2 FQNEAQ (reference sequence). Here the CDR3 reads CASSLASGEGKEAFF. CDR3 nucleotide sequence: TGTGCCAGCAGCTTAGCATCAGGGGAGGGAAAGGAAGCTTTCTTT.

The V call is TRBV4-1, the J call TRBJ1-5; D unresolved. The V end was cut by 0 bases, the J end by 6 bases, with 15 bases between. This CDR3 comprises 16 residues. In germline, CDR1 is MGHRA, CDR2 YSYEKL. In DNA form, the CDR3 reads TGCGCCAGCAGCCAAGAATTAGGTATCCGGGGTCAGCCCCAGCATTTT. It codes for CASSQELGIRGQPQHF.

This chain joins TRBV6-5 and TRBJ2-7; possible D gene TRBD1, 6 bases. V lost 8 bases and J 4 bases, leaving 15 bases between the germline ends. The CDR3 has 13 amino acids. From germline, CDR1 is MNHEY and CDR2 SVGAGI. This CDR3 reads CASGTGSTYEQYF. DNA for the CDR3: TGTGCCAGCGGAACAGGGTCAACTTACGAGCAGTACTTC.

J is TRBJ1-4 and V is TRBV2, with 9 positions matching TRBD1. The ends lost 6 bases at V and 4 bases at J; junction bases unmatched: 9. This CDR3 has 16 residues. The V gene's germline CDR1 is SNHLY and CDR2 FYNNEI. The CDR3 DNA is TGTGCCAGCAGCTCACCGGGGACAGGGCTTAATGAAAAACTGTTTTTT. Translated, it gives CASSSPGTGLNEKLFF.

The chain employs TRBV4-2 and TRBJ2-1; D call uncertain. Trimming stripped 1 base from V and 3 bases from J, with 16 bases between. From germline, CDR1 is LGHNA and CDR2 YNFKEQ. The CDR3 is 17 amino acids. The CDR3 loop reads CASSQVSLALFYNEQFF. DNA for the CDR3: TGTGCCAGCAGCCAAGTAAGCCTTGCTCTGTTCTACAATGAGCAGTTCTTC.

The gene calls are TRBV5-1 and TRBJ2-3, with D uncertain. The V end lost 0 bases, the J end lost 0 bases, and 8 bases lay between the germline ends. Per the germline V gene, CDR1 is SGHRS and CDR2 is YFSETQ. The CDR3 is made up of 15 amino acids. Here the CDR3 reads CASSLDPGSTDTQYF. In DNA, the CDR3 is TGCGCCAGCAGCTTGGACCCGGGTAGCACAGATACGCAGTATTTT.